This T cell receptor beta chain was sequenced in a study of OX40 agonist ivuxolimab in advanced cancers. Study observations and caveats: It was also the case that some nonresponders had low normalized T-cell clonal expansion.

The CDR3 runs to 15 residues. Looked up from germline, CDR1 is MGHRA and CDR2 is YSYEKL. Trimming took off 4 bases at V and 2 bases at J, with 11 bases between the two ends. Concerning this clone: Its target is unknown.

Measured with immunoSEQ multiplex PCR; TCRdb has only the in-frame clones, and not every one. The table records fewer than 55,000 clones, roughly nine tenths of them present only once. The chain combines TRBV4-1 with TRBJ2-2; TRBD2 might be the D (6 bases). The TCR was taken from an adult with an advanced solid tumor such as melanoma, head and neck, liver or kidney cancer. The sequencing here drew on CD4+ or CD8+ T cells sorted from blood, taken in a trial of the OX40 agonist ivuxolimab. CDR3 sequence reads: CASSLGTPNTGELFF. The DNA for the CDR3 is TGCGCCAGCAGCCTCGGGACTCCTAACACCGGGGAGCTGTTTTTT.